This T cell receptor (beta chain) was retrieved from a study of blood T cell repertoires in COVID-19 (dated by TCRdb to 2018 to 2021). Study-wide context: Samples from collaborators originated in the United States, Italy and Spain and spanned both the acute and convalescent phases of COVID-19. The prospective study material was composed of cDNA or gDNA derived from T cells, B-cell-depleted T cells, or PBMCs. Deeply sampled blood TCRbeta repertoires from subjects exposed to, actively infected with, or recovered from COVID-19 were included in the dataset. The repertoires were released in a freely available public database intended as a resource for research on the immune response to SARS-CoV-2. The samples were drawn from two sources: the first 160 participants of the ongoing ImmuneRACE study, and approximately 1,300 subjects contributed by 6 global collaborators. Sample metadata almost always included a de-identified subject ID, COVID-19 status, age in years and sex. Where available, HLA class I and class II types were taken from metadata supplied by the sample provider and were not determined by assay-based typing.

What the work shows at the level of the full study, not this receptor alone: Clinical and demographic metadata were provided uncurated, with the amount varying by source and participant.

Points on this clone: The antigen this receptor binds is unknown. No qualities accompany the bases; no much larger clone lies one base away.

CDR1 SGHRS and CDR2 YFSETQ were looked up in the germline V gene. V and J are trimmed by 4 bases and 5 bases, and the gene matches miss 8 bases of the junction. Taken from cysteine to phenylalanine, the CDR3 has 14 residues. The only DNA kept is the CDR3, 42 bases in frame from the first base. The immunoSEQ Assay, a bias-controlled multiplex PCR, was used to amplify TCRbeta CDR3 regions from genomic DNA. On the study's bioinformatics: Within the assay, amplification of reference gene primers was used to estimate how many nucleated cells each sample contained. To quantify the absolute abundance of each unique TCRbeta CDR3 rearrangement, sequence reads were collapsed and filtered. Productive Simpson clonality was computed per sample as the square root of Simpson's diversity index over productive rearrangements. TCRdb limited this immuneACCESS table to in-frame rearrangements with V and J called. A share of clones is missing; checked studies link under half to unresolved V genes, and the rest is unexplained. The V and J calls and the clone size are those of that table, but D and trimming were determined from the DNA. The sample table lists about 150,000 clones, 80% to 90% of them with a count of one. The ten largest clonotypes hold roughly 6.1% of the sample.

Each collaborating institution followed its own protocols to collect whole blood in K2EDTA tubes. For TCRbeta analysis, collaborators shipped samples as frozen whole blood, isolated PBMCs, or DNA extracted from either of those sample types. The sample was peripheral blood. The receptor's source is a man at least 80 years old with acute or convalescent COVID-19. The sequence links TRBV5-1 to TRBJ2-7; TRBD1 matches 8 bases in the middle. The CDR3 protein: CASSQFPDRDEQYF. The nucleotides read TGCGCCAGCAGCCAATTTCCGGACAGGGACGAGCAGTACTTC.